This TCR beta chain originates from a study of memory CD4+ T cells and cytomegalovirus serostatus. Study-wide background: Of the healthy Belgian adults, under 10 were CMV seropositive and more than 20 seronegative.

This CDR3 contains 14 residues. The germline V and J ends were trimmed by 4 bases and 7 bases, with 14 bases remaining between them. Germline assignment: CDR1 SNHLY and CDR2 FYNNEI. This clone was picked up one time. Its target is unknown. Sequencing used immunoSEQ multiplex PCR; TCRdb keeps in-frame clones, though not all of them. Seen here are about 62,000 clones, about 75% observed once, and the top ten hold roughly 4.4%. Findings and caveats of the study: 67 of 164 known CMV-associated TCRbeta sequences appeared in CD4+ memory.

The sort gate was single viable CD3+CD4+CD8-CD45RO+ cells for memory CD4+ T cells. Serum IgG to CMV pp150, pp28, p38 and p52 defined serostatus. The receptor comes from an adult in good health and CMV-seropositive. The sequencing sample was made of memory CD4+ T cells from blood. The rearrangement joins TRBV2 to TRBJ1-5; the D is unclear. This CDR3 is CASSVVVVEQPQHF. The CDR3 DNA reads as TGTGCCAGCAGTGTGGTAGTGGTGGAGCAGCCCCAGCATTTT.